The 21 T cell receptor beta chains listed next were all sequenced from one sample in a study of blood T cell repertoires in COVID-19. Profiled with immunoSEQ multiplex PCR; TCRdb holds only in-frame clones, not every one. The sample carries 65,000 or so clones, around 86% recorded once. Sequencing used peripheral blood. The source of these receptors is a man aged 50 to 60 with active COVID-19.

The chain is built from TRBV6-5 and TRBJ1-4; perhaps TRBD1 as D (6 bases). V lost 7 bases, J lost 8 bases, and 17 bases lay in between. The CDR3 is 14 amino acids. Looked up from germline, CDR1 is MNHEY and CDR2 is SVGAGI. Here the CDR3 reads CASKDRDMGEKLFF. CDR3 bases: TGTGCCAGCAAGGACCGGGACATGGGCGAAAAACTGTTTTTT.

The chain carries TRBV3-1 (or the pseudogene TRBV3-2) and TRBJ2-7; D ambiguous. Trimming removed 4 bases at V and 3 bases at J, with 16 bases between. CDR3 length equals 15 residues. The germline CDR1 and CDR2 sequences are LGHDT and YNNKEL (reference sequence). In nucleotides, the CDR3 is TGTGCCAGCAGCCCCTCAGGTGACAAAGACTACGAGCAGTACTTC. This sequence encodes CASSPSGDKDYEQYF.

The V call is TRBV29-1, the J call TRBJ2-5; 9 positions match TRBD1. V trimming: 5 bases; J trimming: 4 bases; junction bases outside the gene matches: 5. Germline V lookup: CDR1 SQVTM, CDR2 ANQGSEA. The CDR3 extends over 13 amino acids. In DNA, the CDR3 is TGCAGCGTTCGGACAGGGGAGGTAGAGACCCAGTACTTC. It translates to CSVRTGEVETQYF.

This chain connects TRBV19 to TRBJ1-1; D call uncertain. Germline V gene sequence: CDR1 LNHDA, CDR2 SQIVND (reference sequence). V lost 9 bases to trimming and J lost 1 base, with 9 bases between them. This CDR3 is built from 12 residues. The CDR3 loop reads CASNPGNTEAFF. The CDR3 region has the DNA TGTGCCAGCAACCCAGGGAACACTGAAGCTTTCTTT.

The J gene is TRBJ1-2, the V gene TRBV19; a possible D gene is TRBD1 (6 bases). From germline, CDR1 is LNHDA and CDR2 SQIVND (reference sequence). Between the trimmed V and J ends, which lost 1 base and 4 bases, there was a span of 16 bases. The CDR3 has 16 residues. The CDR3 sequence: CASSIGPDSTIYGYTF. CDR3 in DNA: TGTGCCAGTAGTATAGGTCCGGACAGCACAATCTATGGCTACACCTTC. The variable domain in full, completed from reference TRBV19 and TRBJ1-2, reads DGGITQSPKYLFRKEGQNVTLSCEQNLNHDAMYWYRQDPGQGLRLIYYSQIVNDFQKGDIAEGYSVSREKKESFPLTVTSAQKNPTAFYLCASSIGPDSTIYGYTFGSGTRLTVV.

The J gene is TRBJ2-7, the V gene TRBV2; TRBD1 matches 9 bases. Germline CDR1 and CDR2: SNHLY and FYNNEI. The CDR3 runs 15 residues. V lost 4 bases, J lost 0 bases, and 4 bases stayed unmatched. The CDR3 nucleotides read TGTGCCAGCAGTGTGGACAGGGGATCCTCCTACGAGCAGTACTTC. The encoded protein is CASSVDRGSSYEQYF. The variable domain in full, completed from reference TRBV2 and TRBJ2-7, reads EPEVTQTPSHQVTQMGQEVILRCVPISNHLYFYWYRQILGQKVEFLVSFYNNEISEKSEIFDDQFSVERPDGSNFTLKIRSTKLEDSAMYFCASSVDRGSSYEQYFGPGTRLTVT.

The chain recombines TRBV24-1 with TRBJ1-2, with D unclear. The CDR3 runs 16 residues. V lost 2 bases, J lost 4 bases, and 16 bases lay in between. The germline CDR1 and CDR2 sequences are KGHDR and SFDVKD. The CDR3, as DNA: TGTGCCACCAGTGATTCCAGGACGGGAATTGCCTATGGCTACACCTTC. Protein sequence: CATSDSRTGIAYGYTF.

The rearrangement uses TRBV15 and TRBJ2-1; possible D gene TRBD2, 6 bases. CDR3 length equals 16 residues. V was pared by 0 bases and J by 4 bases, with 13 bases between. Germline V lookup: CDR1 LNHNV, CDR2 YYDKDF (reference sequence). The CDR3, as DNA: TGTGCCACCAGCAGAGATAGGATGGGGACTTACAATGAGCAGTTCTTC. It codes for CATSRDRMGTYNEQFF. Based on the CDR3 plus reference TRBV15 and TRBJ2-1, the full variable domain is DAMVIQNPRYQVTQFGKPVTLSCSQTLNHNVMYWYQQKSSQAPKLLFHYYDKDFNNEADTPDNFQSRRPNTSFCFLDIRSPGLGDTAMYLCATSRDRMGTYNEQFFGPGTRLTVL.

In DNA form, the CDR3 reads TGTGCCAGCAGCGCCTATACAGGGTCCGGAAACACCATATATTTT. Its translation is CASSAYTGSGNTIYF. The V and J genes are TRBV9 and TRBJ1-3; D might be TRBD1 (6 bases). CDR3 length: 15 amino acids. Trimming left V 3 bases short and J 4 bases short, with 14 bases between. Germline V gene data show CDR1 as SGDLS and CDR2 as YYNGEE.

V usage is TRBV10-3 and J usage is TRBJ1-5; D unresolved. The CDR3 has 17 amino acids. V was cut by 8 bases and J by 0 bases, with 20 bases left in between. Germline V CDR1 and CDR2: ENHRY, SYGVKD. This CDR3 reads CAIGLRGRNNSNQPQHF. CDR3 DNA: TGTGCCATCGGCCTCCGGGGTCGGAACAATAGCAATCAGCCCCAGCATTTT.

The V and J genes are TRBV18 and TRBJ2-1; a possible D gene is TRBD2 (6 bases). In germline, CDR1 is KGHSH, CDR2 LQKENI. Trimming took 0 bases from V and 1 from J, leaving 13 bases between them. The CDR3 loop spans 17 amino acids. CDR3 nucleotides: TGTGCCAGCTCACCACCCAGCGGAGGGAGGTCCTACAATGAGCAGTTCTTC. Protein: CASSPPSGGRSYNEQFF.

Here the CDR3 reads CASSLARRDYEQYF. In DNA, the CDR3 is TGCGCCAGCAGCTTGGCCCGGCGGGACTACGAGCAGTACTTC. This sequence joins TRBV5-1 and TRBJ2-7, with a tentative D call TRBD2 (6 bases). The germline gives CDR1 SGHRS, CDR2 YFSETQ. The CDR3 runs to 14 residues. The V end lost 0 bases, the J end lost 3 bases, and 10 bases lay between the germline ends.

V usage is TRBV3-1 (or the pseudogene TRBV3-2) and J usage is TRBJ2-5; no definite D call. Germline CDR1 and CDR2: LGHDT and YNNKEL (reference sequence). V was shortened by 4 bases and J by 2 bases, with 11 bases between the two germline ends. The CDR3 covers 14 residues. The CDR3 sequence: CASSLEEWQETQYF. Written as DNA, the CDR3 is TGTGCCAGCAGCCTAGAGGAGTGGCAAGAGACCCAGTACTTC.

To note about this clone: The same CDR3 is also encoded by other DNA sequences in this sample. The J gene is TRBJ2-5, the V gene TRBV19, with a tentative D call TRBD2 (6 bases). This CDR3 has 14 amino acids. Between the trimmed V and J ends, which lost 3 bases and 3 bases, there was a span of 11 bases. CDR1 LNHDA and CDR2 SQIVND come from the germline V gene (reference sequence). In DNA form, the CDR3 reads TGTGCCAGTAGTATTTTGGGCGGGAAAGAGACCCAGTACTTC. Encoded protein: CASSILGGKETQYF.

This clone has only a few counts. The chain uses TRBV19 and TRBJ2-7; weak D call: TRBD1 (6 bases). Trimming removed 5 bases from V and 6 bases from J, with 11 bases in between. In germline, CDR1 is LNHDA, CDR2 SQIVND (reference sequence). The CDR3 is made up of 12 amino acids. For the CDR3, the DNA is TGTGCCAGTAGTCCACAGGGATCCGAGCAGTACTTC. Translation gives CASSPQGSEQYF.

The chain couples TRBV6-6 to TRBJ1-2; 7 bases fit TRBD1. The CDR3 runs 15 residues. Trimming removed 7 bases from V and 5 bases from J; junction bases left unmatched: 13. Germline loops: CDR1 MNHNY, CDR2 SVGAGI (reference sequence). For the CDR3, the DNA is TGTGCCAGCACCAAAACCGGGACAGCAACTTATGGCTACACCTTC. It encodes CASTKTGTATYGYTF.

This clone has just one count. V is TRBV15 and J is TRBJ2-3; 8 bases line up with TRBD2. The V segment lost 6 bases and the J segment 6 bases; nucleotides outside the gene matches: 11. The CDR3 is 15 residues long. Germline lookup yields CDR1 LNHNV and CDR2 YYDKDF (reference sequence). The CDR3 here is CATSWGAGEGDTQYF. The CDR3 DNA sequence: TGTGCCACCAGTTGGGGAGCGGGGGAGGGGGATACGCAGTATTTT.

The chain combines TRBV27 with TRBJ2-1; no definite D call. Germline CDR1 MNHEY, CDR2 SMNVEV (reference sequence). The CDR3 sequence is 18 residues long. V dropped 3 bases and J dropped 7 bases, with 25 bases sitting between them. CDR3 nucleotides: TGTGCCAGCAGTTTTGTAGGAATGAGGAAAAAGTTTCAGAATGAGCAGTTCTTC. As protein: CASSFVGMRKKFQNEQFF.

The sample holds a few counts of this clone. This chain links TRBV5-1 with TRBJ1-2; 10 nucleotides agree with TRBD1. The germline CDR1 and CDR2 sequences are SGHRS and YFSETQ. Trimming cost V 3 bases and J 0 bases; bases outside gene matches: 11. This CDR3 spans 18 amino acids. CDR3 DNA sequence: TGCGCCAGCAGCTCTGACAGGGGGCTCAAGACCCCTAACTATGGCTACACCTTC. Translating gives CASSSDRGLKTPNYGYTF.

Only one count was recorded for this clone. The chain has TRBV5-1 and TRBJ1-1; D is unresolved. CDR3 length: 15 residues. The germline gives CDR1 SGHRS, CDR2 YFSETQ. The germline V and J ends were trimmed by 0 bases and 4 bases, with 13 bases remaining between them. CDR3 in DNA: TGCGCCAGCAGCTTGGAACGAGACATCTTCACTGAAGCTTTCTTT. Its translation: CASSLERDIFTEAFF.

The CDR3 loop is CAGSLRGSSYEQYF. The CDR3 DNA is TGTGCCGGGTCGTTGCGGGGGAGCTCCTACGAGCAGTACTTC. The V gene is TRBV2, the J gene TRBJ2-7; 7 nucleotides line up with TRBD2. The V gene's germline CDR1 is SNHLY and CDR2 FYNNEI. CDR3 length equals 14 residues. The V gene end was trimmed by 11 bases and the J gene end by 0 bases; junction bases not matched to a gene: 10.